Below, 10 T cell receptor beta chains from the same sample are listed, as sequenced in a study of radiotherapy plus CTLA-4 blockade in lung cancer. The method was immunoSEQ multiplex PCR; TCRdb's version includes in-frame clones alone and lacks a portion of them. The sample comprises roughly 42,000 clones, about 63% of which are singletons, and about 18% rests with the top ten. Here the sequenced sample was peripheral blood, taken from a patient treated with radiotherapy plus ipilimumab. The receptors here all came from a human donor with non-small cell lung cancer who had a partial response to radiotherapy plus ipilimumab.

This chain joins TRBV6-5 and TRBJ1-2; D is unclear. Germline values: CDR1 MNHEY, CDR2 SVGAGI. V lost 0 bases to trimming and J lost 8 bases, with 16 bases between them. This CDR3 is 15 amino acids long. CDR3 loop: CASSYSAGMHGGYTF. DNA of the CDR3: TGTGCCAGCAGTTACTCGGCGGGTATGCACGGGGGCTACACCTTC.

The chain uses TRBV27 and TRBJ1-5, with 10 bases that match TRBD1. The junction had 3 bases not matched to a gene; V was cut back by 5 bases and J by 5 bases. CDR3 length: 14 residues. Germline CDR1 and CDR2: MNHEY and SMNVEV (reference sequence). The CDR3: CASSGTGVDQPQHF. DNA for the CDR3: TGTGCCAGCAGTGGGACAGGGGTCGATCAGCCCCAGCATTTT.

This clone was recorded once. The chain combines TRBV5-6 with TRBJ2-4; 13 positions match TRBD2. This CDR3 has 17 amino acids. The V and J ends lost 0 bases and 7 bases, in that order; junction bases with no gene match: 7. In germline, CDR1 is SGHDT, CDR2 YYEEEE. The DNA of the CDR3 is TGTGCCAGCAGCTTGGTACTAGCGGGAGGGCGGGATAACATTCAGTACTTC. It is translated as CASSLVLAGGRDNIQYF.

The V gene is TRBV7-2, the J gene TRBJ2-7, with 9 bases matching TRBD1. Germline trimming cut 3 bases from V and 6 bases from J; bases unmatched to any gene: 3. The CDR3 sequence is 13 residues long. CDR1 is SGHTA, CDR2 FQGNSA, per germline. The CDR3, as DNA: TGTGCCAGCAGCTTGGGACAGGGTCGCGAGCAGTACTTC. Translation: CASSLGQGREQYF.

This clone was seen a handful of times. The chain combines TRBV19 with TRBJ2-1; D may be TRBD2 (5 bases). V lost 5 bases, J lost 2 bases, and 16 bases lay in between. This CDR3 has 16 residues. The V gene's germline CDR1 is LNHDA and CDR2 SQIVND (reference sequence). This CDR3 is CASSLRSEGPYNEQFF. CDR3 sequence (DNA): TGTGCCAGTAGTCTCCGGAGCGAGGGCCCCTACAATGAGCAGTTCTTC.

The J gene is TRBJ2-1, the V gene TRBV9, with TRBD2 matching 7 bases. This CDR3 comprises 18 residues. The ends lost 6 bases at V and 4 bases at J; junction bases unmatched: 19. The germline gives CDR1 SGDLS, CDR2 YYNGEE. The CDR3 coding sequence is TGTGCCAGCATGTCCCCGCTTCCAGGACTAGAAAAATACAATGAGCAGTTCTTC. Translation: CASMSPLPGLEKYNEQFF.

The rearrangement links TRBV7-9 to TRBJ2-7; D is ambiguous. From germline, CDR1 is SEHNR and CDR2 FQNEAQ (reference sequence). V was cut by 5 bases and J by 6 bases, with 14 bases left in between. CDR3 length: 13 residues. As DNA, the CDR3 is TGTGCCAGCAGCCTATCAGGTGGGTCCGAGCAGTACTTC. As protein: CASSLSGGSEQYF.

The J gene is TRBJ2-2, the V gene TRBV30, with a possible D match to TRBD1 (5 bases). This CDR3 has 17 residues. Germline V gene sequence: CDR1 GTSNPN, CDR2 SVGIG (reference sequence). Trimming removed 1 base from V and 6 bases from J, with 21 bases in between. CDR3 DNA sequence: TGTGCCTGGAGTGGAAGTAGGGGAAGTCGGTCGGCCGGGGAGCTGTTTTTT. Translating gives CAWSGSRGSRSAGELFF.

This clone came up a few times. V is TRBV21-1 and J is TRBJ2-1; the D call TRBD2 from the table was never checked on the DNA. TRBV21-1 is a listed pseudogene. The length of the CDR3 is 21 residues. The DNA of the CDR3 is TGTGCCAGCAGCAAAAGGCCAGCAGGGACTAGCGGGGGGGGGCCGTTGAATGAGCAGTTCTTC. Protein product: CASSKRPAGTSGGGPLNEQFF.

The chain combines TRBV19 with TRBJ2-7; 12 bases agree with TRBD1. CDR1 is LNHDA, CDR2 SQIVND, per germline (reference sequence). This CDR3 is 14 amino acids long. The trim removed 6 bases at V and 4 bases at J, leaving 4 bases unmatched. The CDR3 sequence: CASRRGQGAYEQYF. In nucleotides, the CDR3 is TGTGCCAGTAGGCGGGGACAGGGGGCTTACGAGCAGTACTTC.